The 19 T cell receptor beta chains listed next were all sequenced from one sample in a study of CD8 T cells in ankylosing spondylitis. TCRdb re-called the 5' RACE reads with MiXCR, one entry per CDR3 protein. The table lists some 250,000 distinct CDR3 sequences, 8.6% of them singletons. The material sequenced was blood, either unsorted or a sorted T cell fraction (not recorded which). These receptors originate from a male donor with ankylosing spondylitis or in good health (not recorded which).

This clonotype has a count of ten or more. The J gene is TRBJ2-2, the V gene TRBV5-1; D call uncertain. Germline V gene lookup returns CDR1 SGHRS and CDR2 YFSETQ. The CDR3 length is 12 residues. V was clipped by 0 bases and J by 10 bases, with 7 bases between them. DNA for the CDR3: TGCGCCAGCAGCTTGGAGCTCGAGGAGCTGTTTTTT. Encoded protein: CASSLELEELFF.

This clonotype was seen once. The chain recombines TRBV4-2 with TRBJ1-1; D is uncertain. The V gene's germline CDR1 is LGHNA and CDR2 YNFKEQ. The CDR3 spans 12 residues. Trimming pared 0 bases from V and 10 bases from J, leaving 9 bases between. The CDR3 sequence is CASSQDNARAFF. For the CDR3, the DNA is TGTGCCAGCAGCCAAGATAACGCTCGAGCTTTCTTT.

This clonotype was detected ten times or more. The rearrangement joins TRBV19 to TRBJ1-2; D is unclear. CDR1 and CDR2 from the germline V gene are LNHDA and SQIVND (reference sequence). V lost 5 bases and J lost 0, with 16 bases in between. The CDR3 totals 16 residues. The CDR3 loop is CASSATPIGANYGYTF. Here the CDR3 DNA reads TGTGCCAGTAGTGCGACCCCGATTGGGGCTAACTATGGCTACACCTTC.

This clonotype was recorded only once. A much larger clone differs by one base, so this may be a read error. The chain employs TRBV5-6 and TRBJ2-5; TRBD1 matches at 7 bases. Germline loops: CDR1 SGHDT, CDR2 YYEEEE. The CDR3 covers 18 residues. Trimming took 3 bases from V and 0 from J; bases not matched to a gene: 14. The CDR3 region has the DNA TGTGCCAGCAGCTCTCGACAGGGTGTTAGGTGGTACCAAGAGACCCAGTACTTC. Protein: CASSSRQGVRWYQETQYF.

This clonotype was counted at least ten times. The rearrangement uses TRBV5-1 and TRBJ2-1, with TRBD2 as a possible D gene (5 bases). The V end lost 4 bases, the J end lost 0 bases, and 14 bases lay between the germline ends. CDR1 is SGHRS, CDR2 YFSETQ, per germline. This CDR3 has 16 amino acids. The CDR3 region is CASSPPSSSSYNEQFF. Here the CDR3 DNA reads TGCGCCAGCAGCCCCCCTAGCTCTAGCTCCTACAATGAGCAGTTCTTC.

This clonotype was observed a handful of times. The chain uses TRBV20-1 and TRBJ2-2, with 12 bases that match TRBD1. Germline V gene sequence: CDR1 DFQATT, CDR2 SNEGSKA (reference sequence). This CDR3 is built from 20 residues. V lost 6 bases and J lost 0; bases outside the gene matches: 17. The DNA of the CDR3 is TGCAGTGCGTTAGCCATCCCGGGACAGGGGGCCCGGGCGAACACCGGGGAGCTGTTTTTT. As protein: CSALAIPGQGARANTGELFF.

The J gene is TRBJ1-2, the V gene TRBV9, with D tentatively TRBD1 (6 bases). Trimming cost V 0 bases and J 4 bases, with 10 bases left between them. The germline CDR1 and CDR2 sequences are SGDLS and YYNGEE. The CDR3 consists of 14 residues. CDR3 protein: CASSVVGGSYGYTF. DNA for the CDR3: TGTGCCAGCAGCGTAGTAGGGGGATCCTATGGCTACACCTTC.

There are many counts of this clonotype. V gene TRBV20-1 combines with J gene TRBJ1-5; no definite D call. The germline gives CDR1 DFQATT, CDR2 SNEGSKA (reference sequence). There are 14 residues in the CDR3. Between the trimmed V and J ends, which lost 0 bases and 1 base, there was a span of 7 bases. The CDR3 protein is CSARDAGSNQPQHF. The DNA of the CDR3 is TGCAGTGCTAGAGATGCGGGAAGCAATCAGCCCCAGCATTTT.

There are a few counts of this clonotype. The V gene is TRBV6-1, the J gene TRBJ2-7; 11 nucleotides match TRBD2. V was pared by 3 bases and J by 0 bases, with 7 bases of the junction left unmatched. The CDR3 runs 17 residues. Germline V lookup: CDR1 MNHNS, CDR2 SASEGT. This chain's CDR3 is CASSDPGTSGISYEQYF. CDR3 DNA: TGTGCCAGCAGTGACCCAGGGACTAGCGGTATCTCCTACGAGCAGTACTTC.

This clonotype was observed many times. The genes are TRBV5-1 and TRBJ1-1, with 11 bases identical to TRBD1. Germline trimming cut 7 bases from V and 4 bases from J; bases unmatched to any gene: 3. The CDR3 has 13 residues. The germline gives CDR1 SGHRS, CDR2 YFSETQ. The CDR3 sequence is CASGDRGITEAFF. The CDR3 bases are TGCGCCAGCGGGGACAGGGGGATCACTGAAGCTTTCTTT.

This clonotype was recorded at least ten times. V gene TRBV15 combines with J gene TRBJ2-5, with TRBD1 matching over 10 bases. The V gene's germline CDR1 is LNHNV and CDR2 YYDKDF (reference sequence). The CDR3 covers 15 residues. Trimming cost V 0 bases and J 5 bases; bases outside gene matches: 3. CDR3 loop: CATSRDRGQGETQYF. For the CDR3, the DNA is TGTGCCACCAGCAGAGATCGGGGACAGGGGGAGACCCAGTACTTC.

Ten or more counts support this clonotype. This chain links TRBV4-3 with TRBJ1-6; TRBD1 agrees at 9 bases. CDR3 length equals 15 residues. The J segment lost 7 bases and the V segment lost 3 bases, leaving 4 bases of the junction unmatched. Germline V gene sequence: CDR1 LGHNA, CDR2 YSLEER. CDR3 in amino acids: CASSHPGTGNSPLHF. In DNA form, the CDR3 reads TGCGCCAGCAGCCATCCCGGGACAGGGAATTCACCCCTCCACTTT.

This clonotype appeared many times. The chain joins TRBV7-8 to TRBJ1-2; D not certain. Germline CDR1 SGHVS, CDR2 FQNEAQ. The length of the CDR3 is 16 residues. With 5 bases removed from V and 5 bases from J, the gap between germline ends came to 21 bases. CDR3 in amino acids: CASSLRPILTSYGYTF. The CDR3, as DNA: TGTGCCAGCAGCCTCCGACCAATCCTGACCTCATATGGCTACACCTTC. Full variable domain (remainder filled in from reference TRBV7-8 and TRBJ1-2): GAGVSQSPRYKVAKRGQDVALRCDPISGHVSLFWYQQALGQGPEFLTYFQNEAQLDKSGLPSDRFFAERPEGSVSTLKIQRTQQEDSAVYLCASSLRPILTSYGYTFGSGTRLTVV.

This clonotype occurred many times. The chain uses TRBV3-1 and TRBJ1-1; D gene uncertain. This CDR3 spans 16 amino acids. Trimming took 0 bases from V and 1 from J, leaving 12 bases between them. Germline CDR1 is LGHDT and CDR2 is YNNKEL (reference sequence). CDR3 DNA sequence: TGTGCCAGCAGCCAAGATCTATGGCAGGCGAACACTGAAGCTTTCTTT. Protein: CASSQDLWQANTEAFF.

This clonotype came up many times. The CDR3 DNA reads TGCAGTGCTAGAACTCCGGCAGGGAGAGAGACCCAGTACTTC. Protein: CSARTPAGRETQYF. V gene TRBV20-1 combines with J gene TRBJ2-5; D could derive from TRBD1 or TRBD2 (5 bases each). Germline V lookup: CDR1 DFQATT, CDR2 SNEGSKA (reference sequence). Trimming removed 2 bases at V and 4 bases at J, with 14 bases between. The CDR3 extends over 14 amino acids.

The table lists this clonotype with many counts. This rearrangement joins TRBV5-1 to TRBJ1-1; the D gene is possibly TRBD1 (6 bases). The CDR3 sequence is 13 residues long. Germline CDR1 and CDR2: SGHRS and YFSETQ. Between the trimmed V and J ends, which lost 6 bases and 0 bases, there was a span of 9 bases. In DNA, the CDR3 is TGCGCCAGCACCACAGGGATGAACACTGAAGCTTTCTTT. As protein: CASTTGMNTEAFF.

The chain employs TRBV27 and TRBJ1-2; TRBD1 might be the D (6 bases). CDR1 is MNHEY and CDR2 is SMNVEV in the germline V gene (reference sequence). The CDR3 loop spans 17 amino acids. V was shortened by 6 bases and J by 2 bases, with 22 bases between the two germline ends. CDR3 protein: CASSRSRGANPNYGYTF. DNA for the CDR3: TGTGCCAGCAGCCGAAGTCGGGGGGCGAACCCGAACTATGGCTACACCTTC.

The chain combines TRBV5-1 with TRBJ1-1; 10 positions agree with TRBD1. The junction had 7 bases not matched to a gene; V was cut back by 3 bases and J by 5 bases. The length of the CDR3 is 15 residues. The germline CDR1 and CDR2 sequences are SGHRS and YFSETQ. Written as DNA, the CDR3 is TGCGCCAGCAGCTCCAGGGACAGGGGTGAAACTGAAGCTTTCTTT. Translated: CASSSRDRGETEAFF. The variable domain in full, completed from reference TRBV5-1 and TRBJ1-1, reads KAGVTQTPRYLIKTRGQQVTLSCSPISGHRSVSWYQQTPGQGLQFLFEYFSETQRNKGNFPGRFSGRQFSNSRSEMNVSTLELGDSALYLCASSSRDRGETEAFFGQGTRLTVV.

This clonotype was seen at least ten times. The rearrangement links TRBV9 to TRBJ2-5; D may correspond to TRBD1 or TRBD2 (5 bases each). Germline loops: CDR1 SGDLS, CDR2 YYNGEE. Deletions cut 5 bases from V and 3 bases from J, with 14 bases between. The CDR3 has 14 residues. The CDR3 nucleotides read TGTGCCAGCAGTGAAGGTGGGACGGAAGAGACCCAGTACTTC. Encoded protein: CASSEGGTEETQYF.